Below, 30 T cell receptor beta chains from the same sample are listed, as sequenced in a study of identical twins. One entry per CDR3 protein, called by TCRdb with MiXCR from the 5' RACE reads. The sample has fewer than 550,000 distinct CDR3 sequences, around 15% seen once. These sequences were also reported in another study, on yellow fever vaccine responses in identical twins.

Sequences were obtained from CD4+ T cells sorted from blood. The receptor set was obtained from a woman under 30 in good health.

The CDR3 bases are TGTGCCAGCAGTCGATTACAGGGGGCAGGTTATTCACCCCTCCACTTT. The encoded protein is CASSRLQGAGYSPLHF. The chain joins TRBV28 to TRBJ1-6; 9 nucleotides line up with TRBD1. Per the germline V gene, CDR1 is MDHEN and CDR2 is SYDVKM. The CDR3 totals 16 residues. Trimming took 5 bases from V and 8 from J; bases not matched to a gene: 10.

The genes are TRBV12-3 or TRBV12-4 and TRBJ1-5; TRBD1 matches 7 bases. This CDR3 spans 17 amino acids. J was trimmed by 0 bases and V by 5 bases; bases with no gene match: 10. The CDR3 bases are TGTGCCAGCAGTCTCCGGGACAGCATACTTAGCAATCAGCCCCAGCATTTT. This codes for CASSLRDSILSNQPQHF.

This sequence joins TRBV20-1 and TRBJ2-1; 8 nucleotides match TRBD2. The germline gives CDR1 DFQATT, CDR2 SNEGSKA (reference sequence). After removal of 0 bases from V and 4 bases from J, the junction contained 11 bases not matched to a gene. The CDR3 is made up of 17 amino acids. In nucleotides, the CDR3 is TGCAGTGCTAGAGATTTGTCTGGCGGGGGGACATACAATGAGCAGTTCTTC. Amino acids: CSARDLSGGGTYNEQFF.

The J gene is TRBJ2-7, the V gene TRBV29-1, with 11 bases that match TRBD2. CDR1 is SQVTM, CDR2 ANQGSEA, per germline. V dropped 7 bases and J dropped 5; count of bases not matched to a gene: 7. There are 13 residues in the CDR3. CDR3 bases: TGCAGCGCTGAGACTAGCGGGAACCACGAGCAGTACTTC. Protein product: CSAETSGNHEQYF.

This clonotype turned up a few times. This chain joins TRBV3-1 and TRBJ2-1; 9 nucleotides agree with TRBD2. CDR1 LGHDT and CDR2 YNNKEL come from the germline V gene (reference sequence). The CDR3 has 17 residues. After removal of 1 base from V and 4 bases from J, the junction contained 8 bases not matched to a gene. CDR3 bases: TGTGCCAGCAGCCAAGGCCCAGCGGGAGGCTTTTACAATGAGCAGTTCTTC. It specifies CASSQGPAGGFYNEQFF.

The genes are TRBV7-8 and TRBJ2-1; tentative D call: TRBD2 (6 bases). V was clipped by 4 bases and J by 0 bases, with 22 bases between them. This CDR3 has 19 amino acids. Germline CDR1 is SGHVS and CDR2 is FQNEAQ. The chain's CDR3 is CASSSILEGLGSSYNEQFF. The CDR3 bases are TGTGCCAGCAGCTCTATCCTGGAGGGCCTGGGGAGCTCCTACAATGAGCAGTTCTTC.

This clonotype was counted between two and nine times. The chain combines TRBV20-1 with TRBJ2-3; 8 bases map to TRBD2. With 6 bases clipped from V and 10 bases from J, the junction kept 6 bases outside the gene matches. CDR1 is DFQATT and CDR2 is SNEGSKA in the germline V gene (reference sequence). The CDR3 has 11 amino acids. CDR3 bases: TGCAGTGCCGGAGGACTAGCTTCGCAGTATTTT. Translating gives CSAGGLASQYF.

This clonotype was counted only a few times. The V gene is TRBV3-1, the J gene TRBJ2-1, with a weak D call TRBD1 (6 bases). This CDR3 region has 13 residues. Trimming removed 1 base at V and 8 bases at J, with 9 bases between. Per the germline V gene, CDR1 is LGHDT and CDR2 is YNNKEL (reference sequence). CDR3 region: CASSQAGGDEQFF. CDR3 nucleotide sequence: TGTGCCAGCAGCCAAGCTGGGGGCGATGAGCAGTTCTTC.

This clonotype was found a few times. This chain links TRBV19 with TRBJ2-3; the match to TRBD2 covers 12 bases. The J segment lost 3 bases and the V segment lost 6 bases, leaving 7 bases of the junction unmatched. This CDR3 contains 16 residues. Germline V gene sequence: CDR1 LNHDA, CDR2 SQIVND (reference sequence). The CDR3 reads CASSLTSGRITDTQYF. CDR3 nucleotides: TGTGCCAGTAGCTTAACTAGCGGGAGGATAACAGATACGCAGTATTTT.

The sample holds a few counts of this clonotype. This chain uses TRBV12-3 or TRBV12-4 with TRBJ1-2, with 8 bases identical to TRBD1. V was clipped by 4 bases and J by 7 bases; unmatched bases: 5. The CDR3 runs 13 residues. The CDR3 bases are TGTGCCAGCAGTTGGACAGGGTATGGTGGCTACACCTTC. Encoded protein: CASSWTGYGGYTF.

In its sample, this clonotype was seen once. The V call is TRBV9, the J call TRBJ2-5; D possibly uses TRBD1 or TRBD2 (6 bases each). Germline values: CDR1 SGDLS, CDR2 YYNGEE. Trimming removed 0 bases from V and 5 bases from J, with 17 bases in between. This CDR3 region has 16 residues. CDR3 amino acids: CASSVGFMGGLETQYF. For the CDR3, the DNA is TGTGCCAGCAGCGTAGGATTTATGGGGGGCTTGGAGACCCAGTACTTC.

V and J are TRBV4-1 and TRBJ2-2, with 16 bases that match TRBD2. Germline-derived CDR1 and CDR2 are MGHRA and YSYEKL. This CDR3 contains 18 residues. Losses at the gene ends were 6 bases for V and 1 base for J; bases not matched to a gene: 5. Written as DNA, the CDR3 is TGCGCCAGCAGAAGGGGACTAGCGGGGGGGATGAACACCGGGGAGCTGTTTTTT. This translates into CASRRGLAGGMNTGELFF.

The chain recombines TRBV5-1 with TRBJ2-5, with 7 bases matching TRBD1. Germline-derived CDR1 and CDR2 are SGHRS and YFSETQ. This CDR3 region has 14 residues. V gave up 4 bases and J gave up 5 bases; unmatched junction bases: 8. The chain's CDR3 is CASSEGQMGETQYF. The CDR3 bases are TGCGCCAGCAGCGAGGGACAGATGGGCGAGACCCAGTACTTC. The full variable domain, rest sourced from reference TRBV5-1 and TRBJ2-5, is KAGVTQTPRYLIKTRGQQVTLSCSPISGHRSVSWYQQTPGQGLQFLFEYFSETQRNKGNFPGRFSGRQFSNSRSEMNVSTLELGDSALYLCASSEGQMGETQYFGPGTRLLVL.

This clonotype was observed a handful of times. The chain combines TRBV21-1 with TRBJ2-4; TRBD1 was called by the table and not checked on the DNA. TRBV21-1 is noted as a pseudogene. This CDR3 is built from 16 residues. The CDR3 DNA is TGTGCCAGCAGCACCTCCGAACGATGGACAGGTGGCATTCAGTACTTC. Protein product: CASSTSERWTGGIQYF.

This sequence joins TRBV20-1 and TRBJ2-7; 9 positions agree with TRBD1. The CDR3 spans 13 residues. Per germline, CDR1 DFQATT and CDR2 SNEGSKA (reference sequence). V lost 5 bases to trimming and J lost 6 bases; unmatched junction nucleotides: 8. The CDR3 region is CSAFFGQGTEQYF. Written as DNA, the CDR3 is TGCAGTGCTTTCTTCGGACAGGGGACCGAGCAGTACTTC.

This clonotype turned up a few times. The genes are TRBV6-5 and TRBJ1-4, with D hard to call. The CDR3 contains 13 residues. V was trimmed by 2 bases and J by 4 bases, leaving 5 bases between them. CDR1 is MNHEY and CDR2 is SVGAGI in the germline V gene. The CDR3 DNA follows: TGTGCCAGCAGTTACGCAGTTAATGAAAAACTGTTTTTT. Translated: CASSYAVNEKLFF.

The rearrangement uses TRBV5-1 and TRBJ2-2; D not certain. The CDR3 is 14 amino acids. CDR1 is SGHRS, CDR2 YFSETQ, per germline. V gave up 4 bases and J gave up 7 bases, with 14 bases separating them. CDR3 DNA sequence: TGCGCCAGCAGCGGGTTAGGGCCTGACGGGGAGCTGTTTTTT. It is translated as CASSGLGPDGELFF. The variable domain in full, with the rest retrieved from reference TRBV5-1 and TRBJ2-2, is KAGVTQTPRYLIKTRGQQVTLSCSPISGHRSVSWYQQTPGQGLQFLFEYFSETQRNKGNFPGRFSGRQFSNSRSEMNVSTLELGDSALYLCASSGLGPDGELFFGEGSRLTVL.

This clonotype occurred a few times. The rearrangement uses TRBV2 and TRBJ2-1, with D tentatively TRBD2 (5 bases). Per germline, CDR1 SNHLY and CDR2 FYNNEI. The CDR3 extends over 17 amino acids. The V end lost 3 bases, the J end lost 4 bases, and 19 bases lay between the germline ends. This CDR3 reads CASSEQRADYQYNEQFF. CDR3 sequence (DNA): TGTGCCAGCAGTGAGCAACGAGCCGACTACCAATACAATGAGCAGTTCTTC. The full variable domain, with the rest looked up from reference TRBV2 and TRBJ2-1, is EPEVTQTPSHQVTQMGQEVILRCVPISNHLYFYWYRQILGQKVEFLVSFYNNEISEKSEIFDDQFSVERPDGSNFTLKIRSTKLEDSAMYFCASSEQRADYQYNEQFFGPGTRLTVL.

The chain employs TRBV20-1 and TRBJ1-2; 8 nucleotides align to TRBD1. The CDR3 runs 17 residues. From germline, CDR1 is DFQATT and CDR2 SNEGSKA (reference sequence). The trim removed 6 bases at V and 1 base at J, leaving 16 bases unmatched. CDR3 region: CSAAFTAWDRSNYGYTF. The CDR3 DNA is TGCAGTGCGGCGTTCACGGCATGGGACAGGAGTAACTATGGCTACACCTTC.

The sample holds a few counts of this clonotype. The chain carries TRBV20-1 and TRBJ2-3; D possibly corresponds to TRBD2 (5 bases). The CDR3 totals 16 residues. In germline, CDR1 is DFQATT, CDR2 SNEGSKA (reference sequence). V was pared by 0 bases and J by 1 base, with 14 bases between. The CDR3 region has the DNA TGCAGTGCTAGAGATCATCTAGCCGGGGGCACAGATACGCAGTATTTT. It is translated as CSARDHLAGGTDTQYF.

This chain joins TRBV12-3 or TRBV12-4 and TRBJ2-3, with 11 bases that match TRBD2. V lost 2 bases to trimming and J lost 4 bases; unmatched junction nucleotides: 11. CDR3 length: 18 residues. The DNA of the CDR3 is TGTGCCAGCAGTTTATTGTCTAGCGGGAGGATAATCCCAGATACGCAGTATTTT. This encodes CASSLLSSGRIIPDTQYF.

This clonotype showed up just a few times. The CDR3 sequence is CASSLEGMAPNNYGYTF. CDR3 in DNA: TGTGCCAGCAGTTTAGAGGGAATGGCCCCCAATAACTATGGCTACACCTTC. The chain carries TRBV28 and TRBJ1-2; D gene uncertain. Deletions cut 2 bases from V and 1 base from J, with 17 bases between. The germline V gene has CDR1 MDHEN and CDR2 SYDVKM. This CDR3 has 17 amino acids.

CDR3 loop: CASSPGQLTTDTQYF. The CDR3 DNA follows: TGTGCCAGCAGCCCGGGACAGCTAACCACAGATACGCAGTATTTT. The chain is built from TRBV12-3 or TRBV12-4 and TRBJ2-3, with 7 positions matching TRBD1. Losses at the gene ends were 6 bases for V and 2 bases for J; bases not matched to a gene: 8. This CDR3 has 15 residues.

This rearrangement joins TRBV10-3 to TRBJ2-5; D unclear. Germline loops: CDR1 ENHRY, CDR2 SYGVKD. Trimming removed 0 bases from V and 1 base from J, with 9 bases in between. This CDR3 contains 15 residues. CDR3 loop: CAISESKRTQETQYF. As DNA, the CDR3 is TGTGCCATCAGTGAGTCGAAGAGGACCCAAGAGACCCAGTACTTC.

The rearrangement uses TRBV7-3 and TRBJ2-3; possibly TRBD1 for D (6 bases). This CDR3 comprises 16 residues. V dropped 3 bases and J dropped 2 bases, with 15 bases sitting between them. From germline, CDR1 is SGHTA and CDR2 FQGTGA. Written as DNA, the CDR3 is TGTGCCAGCAGCTTTGGTGTAGACAGGACCACAGATACGCAGTATTTT. Its protein product is CASSFGVDRTTDTQYF.

The chain joins TRBV5-1 to TRBJ1-1, with D tentatively TRBD1 (6 bases). The CDR3 is made up of 15 amino acids. Looked up from germline, CDR1 is SGHRS and CDR2 is YFSETQ. V was cut by 0 bases and J by 2 bases, with 11 bases left in between. The CDR3 sequence: CASSLDHRVNTEAFF. The DNA for the CDR3 is TGCGCCAGCAGCTTGGACCACAGGGTAAACACTGAAGCTTTCTTT. Full variable domain (missing parts from reference TRBV5-1 and TRBJ1-1): KAGVTQTPRYLIKTRGQQVTLSCSPISGHRSVSWYQQTPGQGLQFLFEYFSETQRNKGNFPGRFSGRQFSNSRSEMNVSTLELGDSALYLCASSLDHRVNTEAFFGQGTRLTVV.

This clonotype was recorded many times. This chain uses TRBV7-9 with TRBJ2-5; 7 nucleotides line up with TRBD2. Per germline, CDR1 SEHNR and CDR2 FQNEAQ (reference sequence). This CDR3 region has 15 residues. Trimming at V came to 2 bases and at J to 1 base, leaving 4 bases not matched to a gene. The CDR3 is CASSLLAVTQETQYF. Written as DNA, the CDR3 is TGTGCCAGCAGCTTACTAGCGGTCACCCAAGAGACCCAGTACTTC. The whole variable domain, remainder taken from reference TRBV7-9 and TRBJ2-5, is DTGVSQNPRHKITKRGQNVTFRCDPISEHNRLYWYRQTLGQGPEFLTYFQNEAQLEKSRLLSDRFSAERPKGSFSTLEIQRTEQGDSAMYLCASSLLAVTQETQYFGPGTRLLVL.

This chain links TRBV20-1 with TRBJ2-1, with 7 bases that match TRBD2. V gave up 1 base and J gave up 6 bases; unmatched junction bases: 9. From germline, CDR1 is DFQATT and CDR2 SNEGSKA (reference sequence). CDR3 size: 15 residues. The CDR3 DNA follows: TGCAGTGCTAGAGCCGAGACGGGAGGTCCCAATGAGCAGTTCTTC. Translating it yields CSARAETGGPNEQFF.

This clonotype came up a few times. V is TRBV4-1 and J is TRBJ2-1, with TRBD1 as a possible D gene (5 bases). The CDR3 runs to 16 residues. The germline gives CDR1 MGHRA, CDR2 YSYEKL. Trimming took off 4 bases at V and 7 bases at J, with 20 bases between the two ends. The CDR3 DNA follows: TGCGCCAGCAGCCGTAGACTCCCACCCCAGGGAAATGAGCAGTTCTTC. It is translated as CASSRRLPPQGNEQFF.

This clonotype has just a few counts. The J gene is TRBJ2-3, the V gene TRBV10-3; D may be TRBD1 or TRBD2 (5 bases each). From germline, CDR1 is ENHRY and CDR2 SYGVKD. Between the trimmed V and J ends, which lost 10 bases and 4 bases, there was a span of 15 bases. The CDR3 sequence is 13 residues long. CDR3 in DNA: TGTGCCACCGGGACCCTCCCAGCAGATACGCAGTATTTT. Protein sequence: CATGTLPADTQYF.